The T cell receptor (beta chain) under discussion was sequenced for a study of T cells in Graves' hyperthyroidism and ophthalmopathy (dated by TCRdb to 2018 to 2020). For context, the study as a whole: Peripheral blood was collected at initial diagnosis, before any treatment. Thyroid tissue and blood T-cell repertoires from roughly 6 Graves' hyperthyroidism patients were also compared in the study. The paper reports TCR Vbeta CDR3 sequencing of more than 120 peripheral blood samples: 43 ophthalmopathy, roughly 80 hyperthyroidism and around 17 progressor patients. Once sampling was done, hyperthyroidism patients were given methimazole at a starting dose of 30 mg daily, whereas ophthalmopathy patients were given high-dose intravenous methylprednisolone. The roughly 100 discovery patients were randomly divided into training and test sets at a 7:3 ratio. To identify TCR V-J signatures that set the groups apart, the researchers used a discovery cohort of 100 patients, made up of approximately 43 with Graves' ophthalmopathy and about 59 with stable Graves' hyperthyroidism. Prospective prediction of ophthalmopathy was tested in an independent validation cohort of 18 to 20 hyperthyroidism patients and 15 to 17 patients who later progressed to ophthalmopathy. Paper-wide results and their limitations: Blood samples also contained most of the expanded thyroid clonotypes (frequency above 0.001), which suggests that blood repertoires may reflect thyroid immune responses. During validation, the model predicted progression to ophthalmopathy a median of approximately 6.5 months ahead of onset, with 60% to 71% sensitivity and 72% to 85% specificity. No statistical method was used to set the sample size in advance, and investigators knew the group allocation. A 13 V-J signature model separated ophthalmopathy from stable hyperthyroidism, with about 88% sensitivity and about 81% specificity in cross-validation and 80%/75% in testing.

The TCR beta CDR3 regions were amplified from RNA transcripts. For the first round of RT-PCR on the TCR CDR3, the HTBI primer set was used together with the Qiagen OneStep RT-PCR kit. The libraries were constructed in a second round of multiplex PCR and then size-selected and purified. The libraries were sequenced on an Illumina HiSeq2000 using paired-end 100 bp reads. As for the original processing: SOAPnuke was used to process the raw data, with reads discarded if the reads contained adapters or uncalled bases, had a mean Phred below 15, or lacked an exact constant-primer or identifier match. COPE v1.2.5 was used to merge high-quality paired reads, and clonotypes were defined as unique nucleotide sequences. MiTCR v1.1 was used to align the clonotypes against IMGT TRBV, TRBD and TRBJ reference segments. Only V-J combinations with frequency above 0.0001, covering 99.2% of repertoires, were analysed. A TCS score was defined as the ratio of F50 (clonal expansion) to E x V (chaos), with BLOSUM62-based TCRdist applied between CDR3 peptides within each V-J. Welch's t-statistics and random forest reduced fewer than 550 V-J features to 13, which were used in a naive Bayes classifier (R e1071). The public reads were run again by TCRdb, first through fastp at Q25 and then through MiXCR, and only productive beta chains were kept. One record per CDR3 amino acid sequence lists the most common genes and DNA. TCRdb assigned the V and J calls; the authors' analysis was not used. The sample includes nearly 600,000 distinct CDR3 sequences, with more than 11% observed a single time. Of the sample, less than 6% is held by the ten largest clones.

Hyperthyroidism patients were aged 18 to 65 years and newly diagnosed, with disease duration of less than 2 months. The study excluded patients with uncontrolled infections, other autoimmune diseases, pregnancy or lactation. Diagnoses relied on clinical symptoms, serum thyroxine and TRAb, thyroid ultrasound and orbital computed tomography. Blood from progressor patients was drawn when they were first diagnosed with hyperthyroidism, before any ophthalmopathy symptoms appeared. Ficoll-Paque density gradient centrifugation was used to isolate PBMCs from around 10 ml of fresh peripheral blood. Patients classed as progressors first received a Graves' hyperthyroidism diagnosis and then went on to develop ophthalmopathy during follow-up. Trizol reagent was used to extract total RNA, and RNA quality was then checked on an Agilent 2100 Bioanalyzer. There are many counts of this clonotype. The antigen it binds to is not known. No base-level quality is on record; no much larger clone is a single base apart.

The CDR3 has 14 amino acids, counting the end cysteine and phenylalanine. Only the CDR3 DNA stays, 42 bases, in frame from base 1. From the germline V gene (reference sequence), CDR1 is MNHEY and CDR2 is SMNVEV. At the junction V is shortened by 2 bases and J by 10 bases, with 12 bases in between. This sequence originates from a woman between 25 and 40 years old with Graves' hyperthyroidism that later progressed to Graves' ophthalmopathy. The chain is encoded by TRBV27 joined to TRBJ1-6; tentative D gene TRBD1, with 6 bases matching. Sequenced sample: blood. The DNA sequence follows: TGTGCCAGCAGTTTACAGGGGAGAGGGTCACCCCTCCACTTT. Translation gives CASSLQGRGSPLHF.